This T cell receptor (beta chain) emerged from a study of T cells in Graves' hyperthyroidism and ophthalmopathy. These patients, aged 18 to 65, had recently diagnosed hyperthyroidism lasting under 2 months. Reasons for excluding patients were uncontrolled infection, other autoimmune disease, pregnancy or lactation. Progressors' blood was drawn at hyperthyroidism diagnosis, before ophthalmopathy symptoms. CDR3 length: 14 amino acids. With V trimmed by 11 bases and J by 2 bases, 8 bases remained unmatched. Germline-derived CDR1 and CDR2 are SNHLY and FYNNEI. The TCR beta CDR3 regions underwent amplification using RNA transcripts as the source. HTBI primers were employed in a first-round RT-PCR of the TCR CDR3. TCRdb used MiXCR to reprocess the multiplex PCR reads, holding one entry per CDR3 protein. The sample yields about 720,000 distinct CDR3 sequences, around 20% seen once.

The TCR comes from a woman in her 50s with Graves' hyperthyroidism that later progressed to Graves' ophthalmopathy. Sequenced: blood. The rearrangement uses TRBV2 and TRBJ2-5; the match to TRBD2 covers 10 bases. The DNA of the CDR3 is TGTGCCTGCGGACTAGCGGATAGACAAGAGACCCAGTACTTC. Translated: CACGLADRQETQYF.